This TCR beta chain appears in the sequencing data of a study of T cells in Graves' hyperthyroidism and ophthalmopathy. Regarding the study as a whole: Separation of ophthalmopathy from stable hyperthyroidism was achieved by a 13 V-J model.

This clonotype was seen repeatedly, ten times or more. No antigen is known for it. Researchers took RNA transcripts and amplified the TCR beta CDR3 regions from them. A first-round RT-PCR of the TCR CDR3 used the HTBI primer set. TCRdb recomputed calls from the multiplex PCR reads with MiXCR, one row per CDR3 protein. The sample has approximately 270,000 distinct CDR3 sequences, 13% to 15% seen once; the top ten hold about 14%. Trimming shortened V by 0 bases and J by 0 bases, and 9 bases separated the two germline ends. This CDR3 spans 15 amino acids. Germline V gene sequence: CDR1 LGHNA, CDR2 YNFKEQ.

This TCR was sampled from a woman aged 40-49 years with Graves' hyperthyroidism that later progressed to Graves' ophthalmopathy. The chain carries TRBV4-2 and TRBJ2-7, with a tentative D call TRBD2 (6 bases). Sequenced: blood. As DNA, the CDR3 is TGTGCCAGCAGCCAAGATTCCGGGAGCTCCTACGAGCAGTACTTC. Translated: CASSQDSGSSYEQYF.